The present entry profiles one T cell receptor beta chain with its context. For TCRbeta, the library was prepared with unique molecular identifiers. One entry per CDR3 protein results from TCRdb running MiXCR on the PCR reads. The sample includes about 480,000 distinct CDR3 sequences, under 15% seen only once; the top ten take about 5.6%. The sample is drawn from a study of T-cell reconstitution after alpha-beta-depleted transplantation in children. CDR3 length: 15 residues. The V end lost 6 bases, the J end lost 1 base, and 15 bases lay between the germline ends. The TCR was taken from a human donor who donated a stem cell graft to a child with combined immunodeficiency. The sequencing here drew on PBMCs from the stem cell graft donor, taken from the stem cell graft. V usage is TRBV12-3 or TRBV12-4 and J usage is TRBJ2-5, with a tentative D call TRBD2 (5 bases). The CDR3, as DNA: TGTGCCAGCAGCAGCCTCCCCCGGGGCCAAGAGACCCAGTACTTC. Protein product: CASSSLPRGQETQYF.